The 18 T cell receptor beta chains below come from one sample, sequenced in a study of blood T cell repertoires in COVID-19. Sequencing was performed with immunoSEQ multiplex PCR; in TCRdb, only in-frame clones are kept and a portion is missing. This sample carries roughly 88,000 clones, about 90% of them seen once, and the ten largest clones take roughly 3.9%. Sequencing input: peripheral blood. The receptors come from a woman aged 45-65 years in a cohort sampled during active COVID-19.

In this sample, this clone turned up once. J is TRBJ2-5 and V is TRBV28; TRBD1 is a possible D gene (5 bases). The CDR3 contains 14 residues. Germline V gene sequence: CDR1 MDHEN, CDR2 SYDVKM. The V gene lost 6 bases and the J gene lost 4 bases, with 15 bases spanning the gap. CDR3 nucleotide sequence: TGTGCCAGCAGACGGGCCCAGGGCCGAGAGACCCAGTACTTC. Encoded protein: CASRRAQGRETQYF.

This clone showed up just once. The CDR3 reads CASSHSGASSYEQYF. The DNA for the CDR3 is TGTGCCAGCAGCCATAGCGGGGCTAGCTCCTACGAGCAGTACTTC. The chain couples TRBV3-1 (or the pseudogene TRBV3-2) to TRBJ2-7; 8 bases agree with TRBD2. Germline CDR1 is LGHDT and CDR2 is YNNKEL (reference sequence). This CDR3 spans 15 amino acids. With 3 bases clipped from V and 0 bases from J, the junction kept 4 bases outside the gene matches.

CDR3 residues: CASSLVGGVNTEAFF. CDR3 nucleotide sequence: TGTGCCAGCAGCTTAGTAGGGGGAGTGAACACTGAAGCTTTCTTT. The chain combines TRBV7-8 with TRBJ1-1; D possibly corresponds to TRBD1 (6 bases). The germline V and J ends were trimmed by 1 base and 0 bases, with 9 bases remaining between them. Per germline, CDR1 SGHVS and CDR2 FQNEAQ. The CDR3 loop spans 15 amino acids.

The chain has TRBV5-1 and TRBJ1-1; weak D call: TRBD1 (6 bases). The V end was cut by 4 bases, the J end by 4 bases, with 17 bases between. The CDR3 consists of 15 residues. CDR1 is SGHRS, CDR2 YFSETQ, per germline. The CDR3 coding sequence is TGCGCCAGCAGCAGCCGGACAGCGATGGGCACTGAAGCTTTCTTT. Protein product: CASSSRTAMGTEAFF. The whole variable domain, remainder taken from reference TRBV5-1 and TRBJ1-1, is KAGVTQTPRYLIKTRGQQVTLSCSPISGHRSVSWYQQTPGQGLQFLFEYFSETQRNKGNFPGRFSGRQFSNSRSEMNVSTLELGDSALYLCASSSRTAMGTEAFFGQGTRLTVV.

The J gene is TRBJ2-1, the V gene TRBV19, with D maybe TRBD2 (6 bases). This CDR3 is 16 amino acids long. Germline CDR1 is LNHDA and CDR2 is SQIVND (reference sequence). V was trimmed by 7 bases and J by 8 bases, leaving 24 bases between them. CDR3 sequence: CASTGVAAGEKDEQFF. The CDR3 coding sequence is TGTGCCAGTACGGGGGTTGCGGCAGGCGAAAAGGATGAGCAGTTCTTC.

This clone has just a few counts. The J gene is TRBJ1-4, the V gene TRBV5-1; D perhaps matches TRBD1 (5 bases). Germline V gene data show CDR1 as SGHRS and CDR2 as YFSETQ. Trimming took 2 bases from V and 1 from J, leaving 6 bases between them. This CDR3 has 14 amino acids. CDR3 DNA sequence: TGCGCCAGCAGCTTAAGGGGAACTAATGAAAAACTGTTTTTT. Residues: CASSLRGTNEKLFF.

The sample holds many counts of this clone. The chain joins TRBV7-6 to TRBJ2-5; maybe TRBD2 (5 bases). V shed 1 base and J shed 5 bases, with 14 bases lying between them. This CDR3 comprises 15 residues. Germline V gene sequence: CDR1 SGHVS, CDR2 FNYEAQ. The CDR3 spells CASSLEVGVRETQYF. For the CDR3, the DNA is TGTGCCAGCAGCTTAGAGGTCGGGGTGAGGGAGACCCAGTACTTC.

The sample holds one count of this clone. The chain couples TRBV5-4 to TRBJ2-7, with D tentatively TRBD1 (6 bases). CDR3 length equals 13 residues. V lost 5 bases, J lost 1 base, and 10 bases lay in between. Germline CDR1 is SGHNT and CDR2 is YYREEE (reference sequence). CDR3 sequence reads: CASSDGQSYEQYF. The CDR3 DNA follows: TGTGCCAGCAGTGACGGACAGTCCTACGAGCAGTACTTC.

The chain is built from TRBV3-1 (or the pseudogene TRBV3-2) and TRBJ1-1; TRBD1 aligns across 7 bases. Germline CDR1 reads LGHDT; CDR2 reads YNNKEL (reference sequence). This CDR3 has 14 amino acids. V lost 5 bases to trimming and J lost 1 base; unmatched junction nucleotides: 4. DNA for the CDR3: TGTGCCAGCAGCTTCAGGGACAGGAACACTGAAGCTTTCTTT. Its translation: CASSFRDRNTEAFF.

This chain connects TRBV6-5 to TRBJ1-4; 9 nucleotides align to TRBD1. The germline V gene encodes CDR1 MNHEY and CDR2 SVGAGI. The junction had 9 bases not matched to a gene; V was cut back by 5 bases and J by 8 bases. The CDR3 length is 15 residues. Here the CDR3 DNA reads TGTGCCAGCAGTCGCGCGGGACAGGGACTCGAAAAACTGTTTTTT. Amino acid sequence: CASSRAGQGLEKLFF.

The rearrangement uses TRBV19 and TRBJ1-2; no reliable D call. CDR3 length equals 13 residues. With 3 bases removed from V and 6 bases from J, the gap between germline ends came to 11 bases. Germline CDR1 and CDR2: LNHDA and SQIVND (reference sequence). The CDR3 region is CASSILLENGYTF. The CDR3 DNA follows: TGTGCCAGTAGTATTCTCCTCGAGAATGGCTACACCTTC.

The genes are TRBV6-4 and TRBJ1-1; 7 bases align to TRBD1. Trimming removed 6 bases from V and 3 bases from J; junction bases left unmatched: 4. The CDR3 extends over 13 amino acids. Germline CDR1 reads MRHNA; CDR2 reads SNTAGT. The CDR3 bases are TGTGCCAGCAGGGCGGGACAGTACACTGAAGCTTTCTTT. The encoded protein is CASRAGQYTEAFF.

The rearrangement joins TRBV6-5 to TRBJ2-2, with D perhaps matching TRBD2 (5 bases). The CDR3 is made up of 15 amino acids. V lost 6 bases, J lost 4 bases, and 15 bases lay in between. Per germline, CDR1 MNHEY and CDR2 SVGAGI. In nucleotides, the CDR3 is TGTGCCAGCAGGTCCGGGGTGGGGAGCACCGGGGAGCTGTTTTTT. Protein sequence: CASRSGVGSTGELFF.

The V gene is TRBV19, the J gene TRBJ1-1; the match to TRBD1 covers 12 bases. The germline CDR1 and CDR2 sequences are LNHDA and SQIVND (reference sequence). The CDR3 covers 13 residues. After removal of 10 bases from V and 2 bases from J, the junction contained 2 bases not matched to a gene. The CDR3 region has the DNA TGTGCCACCGGGACAGGGGGCAACACTGAAGCTTTCTTT. It specifies CATGTGGNTEAFF.

This clone was observed a few times. V and J are TRBV11-2 and TRBJ1-4; D call uncertain. The CDR3 extends over 15 amino acids. Germline loops: CDR1 SGHAT, CDR2 FQNNGV. Trimming left V 1 base short and J 4 bases short, with 10 bases between. CDR3 sequence (DNA): TGTGCCAGCAGCTTAGTGGGCAGCGGTAATGAAAAACTGTTTTTT. Its translation is CASSLVGSGNEKLFF.

The chain is built from TRBV3-1 (or the pseudogene TRBV3-2) and TRBJ2-5; 11 nucleotides agree with TRBD2. Per germline, CDR1 LGHDT and CDR2 YNNKEL (reference sequence). CDR3 length: 17 residues. After removal of 0 bases from V and 3 bases from J, the junction contained 6 bases not matched to a gene. The CDR3 sequence is CASSQDSETSGKETQYF. CDR3 nucleotides: TGTGCCAGCAGCCAAGATAGCGAGACTAGCGGGAAAGAGACCCAGTACTTC.

This chain uses TRBV3-1 (or the pseudogene TRBV3-2) with TRBJ2-2; no definite D call. The V gene lost 1 base and the J gene lost 0 bases, with 6 bases spanning the gap. The CDR3 is 15 residues long. Germline V CDR1 and CDR2: LGHDT, YNNKEL (reference sequence). The CDR3 reads CASSQGATNTGELFF. The CDR3 bases are TGTGCCAGCAGCCAAGGGGCAACGAACACCGGGGAGCTGTTTTTT.

The rearrangement uses TRBV5-1 and TRBJ1-1; D is possibly TRBD1 (6 bases). Germline V gene data show CDR1 as SGHRS and CDR2 as YFSETQ. CDR3 length: 15 residues. Trimming took 0 bases from V and 1 from J, leaving 10 bases between them. The CDR3 region is CASSLGPQGNTEAFF. The CDR3 bases are TGCGCCAGCAGCTTGGGGCCACAGGGGAACACTGAAGCTTTCTTT.